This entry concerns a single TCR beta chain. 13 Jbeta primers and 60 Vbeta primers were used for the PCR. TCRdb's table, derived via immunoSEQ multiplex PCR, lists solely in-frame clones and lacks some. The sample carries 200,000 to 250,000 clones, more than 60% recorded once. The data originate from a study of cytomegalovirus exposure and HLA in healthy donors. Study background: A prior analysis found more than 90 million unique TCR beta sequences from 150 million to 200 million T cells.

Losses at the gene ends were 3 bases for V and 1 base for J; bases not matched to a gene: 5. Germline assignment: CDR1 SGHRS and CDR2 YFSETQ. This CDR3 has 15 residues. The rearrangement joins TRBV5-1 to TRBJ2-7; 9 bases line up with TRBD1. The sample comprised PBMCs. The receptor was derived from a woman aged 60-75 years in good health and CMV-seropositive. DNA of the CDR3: TGCGCCAGCAGCTACACAGGGGGCCGTTCCTACGAGCAGTACTTC. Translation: CASSYTGGRSYEQYF.